These T cell receptor beta chains were read from a single sample in a study of beta chain features in type 1 diabetes. The repertoire was sequenced with immunoSEQ multiplex PCR; TCRdb's copy has only in-frame clones and lacks some. This sample has over 700,000 clones, with under 20% found just once. The specimen sequenced was naive CD4+ T cells from blood. These receptors were obtained from a woman aged 18-30 years in good health. CDR3s leave out the opening cysteine and the closing phenylalanine or tryptophan.

TRBV2	TRBJ2-1	ASRWTSLGNEQF
TRBV7-9	TRBJ2-2	ASSPREIGELF
TRBV20-1	TRBJ2-5	SARQETQY
TRBV5-1	TRBJ2-4	ASRPTDKNIQY
TRBV28	TRBJ1-5	ASSWIGDQPQH
TRBV19	TRBJ1-4	ASKPGHTGGKLF
TRBV7-3	TRBJ2-3	ASSPTTNTDTQY
TRBV20-1	TRBJ1-1	SATGNTEAF
TRBV14	TRBJ1-2	ASSQGGSYGYT
TRBV5-1	TRBJ2-7	ASSLAVPVGTYEQY
TRBV10-3	TRBJ2-2	AIQAGQNTGELF
TRBV5-1	TRBJ2-3	ASSLSTDTQY
TRBV7-3	TRBJ1-5	ASSFFSRGDQPQH
TRBV7-9	TRBJ2-5	ASSTQFETQY